This T cell receptor beta chain appears in the sequencing data of a study of T-cell memory formation after mild COVID-19. Study details: The study found TCR clusters largely donor specific.

The CDR3 is 15 residues long. The V gene's germline CDR1 is MNHEY and CDR2 SVGAGI. V was clipped by 6 bases and J by 2 bases, with 14 bases between them. A remark on this clonotype: What it recognizes is unknown.

Each CDR3 protein is one row after TCRdb ran MiXCR on the 5' RACE reads. The repertoire holds fewer than 450,000 distinct CDR3 sequences, with under 25% as singletons. The study's findings and limits: SARS-CoV-2 specificity of second-wave clones peaking day 37 was unconfirmed. Chiefly within CM and EM were the contracting CD4+ clones; CD8+ ones were within EMRA. That cross-reactive memory joined was suggested by some responding clones appearing in pre-infection memory.

The receptor's source is an adult woman who had mild COVID-19 (a few samples of this study predate the infection). Cell type and time point are not known. The sequenced material came from PBMCs or a T cell subset sorted from them (not recorded which). The chain is built from TRBV6-5 and TRBJ1-3; no clear D. CDR3 sequence: CASSLSQRPGNTIYF. In DNA, the CDR3 is TGTGCCAGCAGCCTATCTCAGAGGCCTGGAAACACCATATATTTT.